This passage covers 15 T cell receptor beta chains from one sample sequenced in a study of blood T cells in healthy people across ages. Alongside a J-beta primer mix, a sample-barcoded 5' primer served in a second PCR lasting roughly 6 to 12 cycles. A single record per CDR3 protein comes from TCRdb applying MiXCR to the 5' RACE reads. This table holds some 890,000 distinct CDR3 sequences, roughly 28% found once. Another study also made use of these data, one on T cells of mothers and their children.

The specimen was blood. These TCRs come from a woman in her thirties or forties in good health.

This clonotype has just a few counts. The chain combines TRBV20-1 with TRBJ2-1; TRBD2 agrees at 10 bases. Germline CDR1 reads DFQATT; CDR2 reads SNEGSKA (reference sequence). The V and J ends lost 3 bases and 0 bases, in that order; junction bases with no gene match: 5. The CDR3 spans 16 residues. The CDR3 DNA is TGCAGTGCTAGTCCCAGACTAGCGGGCTCCTACAATGAGCAGTTCTTC. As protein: CSASPRLAGSYNEQFF.

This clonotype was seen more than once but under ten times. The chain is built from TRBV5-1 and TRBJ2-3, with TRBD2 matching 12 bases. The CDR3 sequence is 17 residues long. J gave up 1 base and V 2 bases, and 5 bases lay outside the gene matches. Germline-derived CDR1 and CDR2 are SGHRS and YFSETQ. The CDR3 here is CASSFSSGGAGTDTQYF. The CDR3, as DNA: TGCGCCAGCAGCTTCTCTAGCGGGGGGGCTGGCACAGATACGCAGTATTTT.

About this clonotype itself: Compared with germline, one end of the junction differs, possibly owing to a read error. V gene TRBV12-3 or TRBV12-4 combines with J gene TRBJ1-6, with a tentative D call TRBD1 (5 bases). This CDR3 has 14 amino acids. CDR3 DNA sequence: TGTACCAGCAGTTACGGTAGGGGCGGATCACCCCTCCACTTT. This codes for CTSSYGRGGSPLHF.

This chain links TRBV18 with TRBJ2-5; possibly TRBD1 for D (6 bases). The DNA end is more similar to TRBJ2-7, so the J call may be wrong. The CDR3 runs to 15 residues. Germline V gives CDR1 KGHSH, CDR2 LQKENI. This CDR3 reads CASSLRDTFPYEQYF. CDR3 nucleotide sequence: TGTGCCAGCTCTCTCCGGGACACCTTTCCCTACGAGCAGTACTTC.

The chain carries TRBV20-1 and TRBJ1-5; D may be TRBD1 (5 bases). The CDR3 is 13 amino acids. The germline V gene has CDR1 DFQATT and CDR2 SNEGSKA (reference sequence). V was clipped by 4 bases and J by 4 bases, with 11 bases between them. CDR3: CSAILDRNQPQHF. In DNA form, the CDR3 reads TGCAGTGCTATCTTAGACAGAAATCAGCCCCAGCATTTT.

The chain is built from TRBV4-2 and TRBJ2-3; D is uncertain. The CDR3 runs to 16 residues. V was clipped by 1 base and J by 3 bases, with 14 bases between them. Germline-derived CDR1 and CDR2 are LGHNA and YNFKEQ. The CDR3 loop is CASSQAGRASTDTQYF. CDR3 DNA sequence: TGTGCCAGCAGCCAAGCGGGTAGGGCCTCGACAGATACGCAGTATTTT.

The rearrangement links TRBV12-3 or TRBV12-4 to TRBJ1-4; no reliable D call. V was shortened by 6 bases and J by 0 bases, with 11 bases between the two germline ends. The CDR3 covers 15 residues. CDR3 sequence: CASRKEGTTNEKLFF. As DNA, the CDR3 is TGTGCCAGCAGGAAAGAGGGAACAACTAATGAAAAACTGTTTTTT.

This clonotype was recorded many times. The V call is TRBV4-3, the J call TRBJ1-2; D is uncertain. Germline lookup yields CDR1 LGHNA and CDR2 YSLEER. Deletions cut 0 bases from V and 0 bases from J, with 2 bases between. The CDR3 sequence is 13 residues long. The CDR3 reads CASSQEPNYGYTF. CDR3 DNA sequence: TGCGCCAGCAGCCAAGAGCCTAACTATGGCTACACCTTC.

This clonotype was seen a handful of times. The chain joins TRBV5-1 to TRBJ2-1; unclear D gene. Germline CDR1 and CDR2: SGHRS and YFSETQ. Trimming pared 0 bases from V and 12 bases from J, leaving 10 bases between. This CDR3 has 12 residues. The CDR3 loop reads CASSLEGPRQFF. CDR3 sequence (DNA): TGCGCCAGCAGCTTGGAGGGTCCGCGGCAGTTCTTC.

This CDR3 reads CSVQRGDTQYF. DNA of the CDR3: TGCAGCGTTCAGCGTGGGGATACGCAGTATTTT. The J gene is TRBJ2-3, the V gene TRBV29-1, with D hard to call. Germline V gives CDR1 SQVTM, CDR2 ANQGSEA. Trimming took off 5 bases at V and 6 bases at J, with 9 bases between the two ends. The CDR3 contains 11 residues.

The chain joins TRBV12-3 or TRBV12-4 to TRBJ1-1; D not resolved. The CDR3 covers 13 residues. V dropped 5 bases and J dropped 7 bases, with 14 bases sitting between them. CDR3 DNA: TGTGCCAGCAGTATCCGGGAGACCCATGAAGCTTTCTTT. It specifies CASSIRETHEAFF.

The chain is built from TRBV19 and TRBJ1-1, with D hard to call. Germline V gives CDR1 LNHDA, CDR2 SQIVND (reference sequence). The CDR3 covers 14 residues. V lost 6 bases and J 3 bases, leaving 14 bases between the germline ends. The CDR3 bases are TGTGCCAGTAGGCCGCGGGTCTACGACACTGAAGCTTTCTTT. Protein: CASRPRVYDTEAFF.

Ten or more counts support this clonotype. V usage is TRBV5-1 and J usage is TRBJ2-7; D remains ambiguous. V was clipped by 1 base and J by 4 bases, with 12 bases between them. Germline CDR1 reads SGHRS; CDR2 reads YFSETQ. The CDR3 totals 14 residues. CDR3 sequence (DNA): TGCGCCAGCAGCTTGTATCGCAGGCGATACGAGCAGTACTTC. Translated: CASSLYRRRYEQYF.

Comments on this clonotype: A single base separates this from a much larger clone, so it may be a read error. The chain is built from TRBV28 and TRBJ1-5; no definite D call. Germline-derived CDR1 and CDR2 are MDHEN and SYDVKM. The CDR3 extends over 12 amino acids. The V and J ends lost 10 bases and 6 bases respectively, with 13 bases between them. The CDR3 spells CANSLTGQPQHF. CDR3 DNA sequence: TGTGCCAACAGCTTAACGGGTCAGCCCCAGCATTTT.

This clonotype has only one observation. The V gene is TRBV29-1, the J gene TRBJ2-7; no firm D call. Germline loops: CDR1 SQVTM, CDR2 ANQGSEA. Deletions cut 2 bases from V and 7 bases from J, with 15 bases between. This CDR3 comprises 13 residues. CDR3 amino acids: CSVERTASNEQYF. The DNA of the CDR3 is TGCAGCGTTGAACGGACGGCCTCCAATGAGCAGTACTTC.